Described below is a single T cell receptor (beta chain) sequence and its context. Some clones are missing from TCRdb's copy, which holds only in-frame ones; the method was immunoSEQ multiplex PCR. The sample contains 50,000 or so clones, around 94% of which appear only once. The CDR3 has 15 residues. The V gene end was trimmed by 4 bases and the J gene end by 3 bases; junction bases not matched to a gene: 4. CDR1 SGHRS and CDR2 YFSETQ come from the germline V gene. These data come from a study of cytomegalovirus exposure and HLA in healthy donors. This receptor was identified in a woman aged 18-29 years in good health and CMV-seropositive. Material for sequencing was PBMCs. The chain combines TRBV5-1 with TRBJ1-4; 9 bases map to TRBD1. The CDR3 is CASSGRTGANEKLFF. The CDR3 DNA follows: TGCGCCAGCAGCGGACGGACAGGGGCTAATGAAAAACTGTTTTTT.